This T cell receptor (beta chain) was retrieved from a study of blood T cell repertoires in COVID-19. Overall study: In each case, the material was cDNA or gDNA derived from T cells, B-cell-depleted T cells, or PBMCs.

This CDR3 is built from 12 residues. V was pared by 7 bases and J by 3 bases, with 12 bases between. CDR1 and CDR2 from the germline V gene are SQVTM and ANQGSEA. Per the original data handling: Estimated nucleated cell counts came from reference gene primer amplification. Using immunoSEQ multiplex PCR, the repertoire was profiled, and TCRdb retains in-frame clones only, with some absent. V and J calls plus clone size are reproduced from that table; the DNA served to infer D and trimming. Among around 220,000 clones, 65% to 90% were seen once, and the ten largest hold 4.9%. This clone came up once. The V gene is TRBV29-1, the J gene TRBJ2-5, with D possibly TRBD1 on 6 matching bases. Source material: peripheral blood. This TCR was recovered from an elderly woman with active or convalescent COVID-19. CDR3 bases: TGCAGCGAATCATCAGGGGAAGAGACCCAGTACTTC. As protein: CSESSGEETQYF.